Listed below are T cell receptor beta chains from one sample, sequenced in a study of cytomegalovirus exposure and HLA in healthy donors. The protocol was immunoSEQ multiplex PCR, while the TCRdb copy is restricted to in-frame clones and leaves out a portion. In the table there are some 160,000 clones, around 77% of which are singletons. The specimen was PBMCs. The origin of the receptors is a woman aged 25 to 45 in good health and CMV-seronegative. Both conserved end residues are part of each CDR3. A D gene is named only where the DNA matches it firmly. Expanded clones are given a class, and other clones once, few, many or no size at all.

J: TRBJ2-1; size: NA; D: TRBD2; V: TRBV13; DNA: TGTGCCAGCAGCGACCGCGGGGGGGTCGACTACAATGAGCAGTTCTTC; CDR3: CASSDRGGVDYNEQFF
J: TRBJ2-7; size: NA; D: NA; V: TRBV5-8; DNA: TGTGCCAGCAGCTTGGCCCCAGGGGCCACCTACGAGCAGTACTTC; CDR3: CASSLAPGATYEQYF
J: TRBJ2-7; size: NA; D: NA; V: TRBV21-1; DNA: TGTGCCAGCAGCAAGGTAGCGGAGTTATCCTACGAGCAGTACTTC; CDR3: CASSKVAELSYEQYF
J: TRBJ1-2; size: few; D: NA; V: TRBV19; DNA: TGTGCCAGTACGTTTGGGACAAGGTTGGTCTACACCTTC; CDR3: CASTFGTRLVYTF
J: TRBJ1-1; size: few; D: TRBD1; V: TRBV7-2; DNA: TGTGCCAGCAGCTCACGACAGGGCCCGCAAGGTGAAGCTTTCTTT; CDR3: CASSSRQGPQGEAFF
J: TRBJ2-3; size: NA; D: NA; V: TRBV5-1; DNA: TGCGCCAGCAGCTTGATGGGCCAGGGAGATACGCAGTATTTT; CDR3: CASSLMGQGDTQYF
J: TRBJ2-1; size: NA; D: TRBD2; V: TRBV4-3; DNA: TGCGCCAGCAGCCAAGGCGTTCTAGCGGGAGGGGACTACAATGAGCAGTTCTTC; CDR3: CASSQGVLAGGDYNEQFF
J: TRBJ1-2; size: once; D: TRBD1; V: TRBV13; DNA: TGTGCCAACAGCTTAGTCGGACGCACAGGGGCTCATGGCTACACCTTC; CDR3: CANSLVGRTGAHGYTF
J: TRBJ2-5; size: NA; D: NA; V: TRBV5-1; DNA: TGCGCCAGCAGCTTGGAGGGGGTCCCCAGAGAGACCCAGTACTTC; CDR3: CASSLEGVPRETQYF
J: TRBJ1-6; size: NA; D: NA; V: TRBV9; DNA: TGTGCCAGCAGCGCCTCCGGGACACTAAATTCACCCCTCCACTTT; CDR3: CASSASGTLNSPLHF
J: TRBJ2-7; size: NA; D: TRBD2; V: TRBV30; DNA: TGTGCCTGGAGTGTTGGTAGCGGGAGGGCCTACGAGCAGTACTTC; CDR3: CAWSVGSGRAYEQYF